This T cell receptor beta chain was identified during a study of T cells expressing NK-cell markers. The TCR beta cDNA came from 5'RACE template switching with UMIs. TCRdb reworked the 5' RACE reads into one entry per CDR3 protein, no DNA. This sample carries 550,000 to 600,000 distinct CDR3 sequences, with roughly 3.4% going to the ten biggest clones. The germline CDR1 and CDR2 sequences are LGHNA and YNFKEQ. This CDR3 spans 15 amino acids. Material for sequencing was blood T cells: a sorted CD56 or NKG2C T cell subset, CD4+ or CD8+ T cells, or bulk PBMC T cells (not recorded which). The source is a man aged 18-30 years in good health. The gene calls are TRBV4-2 and TRBJ2-5. The CDR3 loop is CASSQDIRFLETQYF.